The source of this T cell receptor beta chain is a study of shared clonotypes between healthy human individuals. The donors were all Caucasian adults (living in Nashville, Tennessee). Each subset's genomic DNA was shared equally among a number of immunoSEQ plates. Sequencing was performed with immunoSEQ multiplex PCR; in TCRdb, only in-frame clones are kept and a portion is missing. The sample lists around 940,000 clones, 76% occurring once. This sequence originates from a man aged 18 to 30 in good health. Sequenced material: memory CD4+ T cells sorted from blood. As to subset: CD45RA-negative fraction.

CDR3 sequence: CASSLASYGYTF. The CDR3 DNA reads as TGTGCCAGCAGTTTGGCCTCCTATGGCTACACCTTC. The chain employs TRBV28 and TRBJ1-2, with D uncertain. The V end lost 3 bases, the J end lost 4 bases, and 6 bases lay between the germline ends. Germline V gene lookup returns CDR1 MDHEN and CDR2 SYDVKM. The CDR3 is 12 amino acids.